A selection of T cell receptor beta chains follows, all from one sample in a study of T-cell reconstitution after alpha-beta-depleted transplantation in children. TCRdb independently ran MiXCR on the PCR reads; one entry per CDR3 protein. Of fewer than 250,000 distinct CDR3 sequences in the sample, about a sixth were seen once. Sequencing used PBMCs, mostly from graft donor cells, obtained 360 days after TCRalphabeta/CD19-depleted stem cell transplant. The receptors derive from a male patient aged 2-15 years who had a stem cell transplant for acute lymphoblastic leukemia, so the T cells may come from the graft donor. Each CDR3 is given with its conserved first and last residue. The order of the fields is V gene, D gene, J gene, clone size, CDR3 protein, CDR3 DNA. D genes are given only for firm matches. Rows give clone size only sometimes, using once, few, many, or a class for an expanded clone.

>TRBV2|TRBD1|TRBJ1-5|few
CASSTRQGNSNQPQHF
TGTGCCAGCAGCACGCGACAGGGAAATAGCAATCAGCCCCAGCATTTT
>TRBV29-1|TRBD1|TRBJ1-2|-
CSVRTGNGYTF
TGCAGCGTTAGGACAGGGAATGGCTACACCTTC
>TRBV3-1|-|TRBJ1-1|few
CASSPKGAEAFF
TGTGCCAGCAGCCCGAAGGGAGCTGAAGCTTTCTTT
>TRBV5-1|-|TRBJ2-6|-
CASSLVGGRGSGANVLTF
TGCGCCAGCAGCTTGGTCGGGGGAAGGGGCTCTGGGGCCAACGTCCTGACTTTC
>TRBV7-3|-|TRBJ2-1|once
CASGSGGPNEQFF
TGTGCCAGCGGATCCGGGGGGCCCAATGAGCAGTTCTTC
>TRBV7-6|TRBD2|TRBJ2-3|-
CASSLTGLGVADTQYF
TGTGCCAGCAGCTTAACGGGACTAGGGGTCGCAGATACGCAGTATTTT
>TRBV5-6|-|TRBJ2-3|-
CASSLRGRPSTDTQYF
TGTGCCAGCAGCTTGCGTGGCAGGCCTAGCACAGATACGCAGTATTTT
>TRBV7-2|TRBD2|TRBJ2-1|few
CASSLWTRGYNEQFF
TGTGCCAGCAGCTTGTGGACTAGAGGGTACAATGAGCAGTTCTTC
>TRBV29-1|-|TRBJ2-5|few
CSVDPHHSETQYF
TGCAGCGTTGACCCCCATCACTCGGAGACCCAGTACTTC
>TRBV5-1|TRBD2|TRBJ2-1|few
CASSLPGTSGGAGYNEQFF
TGCGCCAGCAGCCTCCCCGGGACTAGCGGGGGGGCAGGGTACAATGAGCAGTTCTTC
>TRBV5-1|-|TRBJ1-2|few
CARSDSFYGYTF
TGCGCCAGATCGGACAGCTTTTATGGCTACACCTTC
>TRBV4-3|-|TRBJ2-1|few
CASSQDPTGTGTSSYNEQFF
TGCGCCAGCAGCCAAGATCCGACTGGTACCGGGACAAGCTCCTACAATGAGCAGTTCTTC
>TRBV29-1|-|TRBJ2-7|few
CSVVKDGPYEQYF
TGCAGCGTTGTTAAGGACGGACCATACGAGCAGTACTTC
>TRBV10-2|TRBD2|TRBJ2-5|few
CASSGTLAGQETQYF
TGCGCCAGCAGCGGGACTTTAGCGGGACAAGAGACCCAGTACTTC
>TRBV7-8|TRBD1|TRBJ2-1|few
CASSSHTDRAGYNEQFF
TGTGCCAGCAGCTCACACACCGACAGGGCAGGGTACAATGAGCAGTTCTTC
>TRBV12-3/TRBV12-4|-|TRBJ2-7|-
CASRSADVYEQYF
TGTGCCAGCAGATCCGCCGACGTCTACGAGCAGTACTTC
>TRBV10-3|TRBD2|TRBJ2-1|-
CAISESILAGGQDEQFF
TGTGCCATCAGTGAGTCGATACTAGCGGGGGGCCAAGATGAGCAGTTCTTC
>TRBV20-1|-|TRBJ1-3|few
CSASQQGENTIYF
TGCAGTGCTAGTCAACAGGGTGAAAACACCATATATTTT
>TRBV20-1|TRBD1|TRBJ2-5|-
CSARDRVRRTGPHQETQYF
TGCAGTGCTAGAGATAGGGTGCGACGGACAGGGCCCCACCAAGAGACCCAGTACTTC
>TRBV6-2/TRBV6-3|-|TRBJ2-2|many
CASSYSRHLTGSPTGELFF
TGTGCCAGCAGTTACTCTCGTCATCTTACCGGCAGCCCAACCGGGGAGCTGTTTTTT
>TRBV3-1|TRBD1|TRBJ2-3|-
CASSQETGVGTDTQYF
TGTGCCAGCAGCCAAGAGACAGGGGTTGGAACAGATACGCAGTATTTT
>TRBV15|-|TRBJ2-1|-
CATSRDVDSYNEQFF
TGTGCCACCAGCAGAGATGTCGACTCCTACAATGAGCAGTTCTTC
>TRBV27|-|TRBJ1-6|few
CASSLSIGTPGDSPLHF
TGTGCCAGCAGTTTAAGTATCGGGACACCCGGCGATTCACCCCTCCACTTT
>TRBV29-1|TRBD1|TRBJ1-2|-
CSVPRQGALGGYTF
TGCAGCGTTCCTCGGCAGGGGGCTTTGGGTGGCTACACCTTC
>TRBV10-3|-|TRBJ2-5|few
CAISVAAKETQYF
TGTGCCATCAGTGTGGCAGCCAAAGAGACCCAGTACTTC
>TRBV12-3/TRBV12-4|TRBD2|TRBJ2-3|-
CASSFPTSGVLGTDTQYF
TGTGCCAGCAGTTTTCCGACTAGCGGGGTCCTGGGCACAGATACGCAGTATTTT
>TRBV6-1|TRBD2|TRBJ2-5|few
CASTQRLAGDKRETQYF
TGTGCCAGCACCCAACGACTAGCGGGGGACAAGCGGGAGACCCAGTACTTC
>TRBV10-3|TRBD1|TRBJ2-7|few
CAIRTGDYEQYF
TGTGCCATCAGGACAGGGGACTACGAGCAGTACTTC
>TRBV9|TRBD1|TRBJ2-2|-
CASSAGQGGPTGELFF
TGTGCCAGCAGCGCAGGACAGGGAGGCCCCACCGGGGAGCTGTTTTTT
>TRBV12-3/TRBV12-4|-|TRBJ1-1|-
CASTRSGLVGAFF
TGTGCCAGCACGCGCTCAGGGTTGGTGGGAGCTTTCTTT
>TRBV28|-|TRBJ1-1|-
CASSLVAQNTEAFF
TGTGCCAGCAGTTTAGTGGCGCAGAACACTGAAGCTTTCTTT
>TRBV27|-|TRBJ2-7|few
CASSYLGSSTYEQYF
TGTGCCAGCAGCTACTTGGGGTCTTCCACCTACGAGCAGTACTTC
>TRBV7-2|-|TRBJ2-7|-
CASSLSTGNYEQYF
TGTGCCAGCAGCTTAAGTACAGGGAACTACGAGCAGTACTTC
>TRBV4-3|-|TRBJ2-5|-
CASSQDLAEETQYF
TGCGCCAGCAGCCAAGATCTGGCTGAAGAGACCCAGTACTTC
>TRBV5-4|TRBD2|TRBJ2-1|-
CASSEGLAGGVYEQFF
TGTGCCAGCAGCGAGGGACTAGCGGGAGGGGTATATGAGCAGTTCTTC
>TRBV11-2|TRBD1|TRBJ1-6|-
CASSLGQGGAYNSPLHF
TGTGCCAGCAGCTTAGGTCAGGGGGGTGCATATAATTCACCCCTCCACTTT
>TRBV7-2|-|TRBJ2-5|-
CASSLPAGRETQYF
TGTGCCAGCAGCTTACCGGCCGGGAGAGAGACCCAGTACTTC
>TRBV20-1|-|TRBJ2-5|few
CSARGGGREETQYF
TGCAGTGCTAGAGGGGGCGGCAGGGAAGAGACCCAGTACTTC
>TRBV11-2|-|TRBJ1-3|-
CASSSIAGESGNTIYF
TGTGCCAGCAGCTCGATAGCAGGGGAGTCGGGAAACACCATATATTTT
>TRBV25-1|-|TRBJ2-5|few
CASSNHAPPGETQYF
TGTGCCAGCAGTAACCACGCGCCCCCGGGAGAGACCCAGTACTTC
>TRBV13|TRBD1|TRBJ1-2|many
CASDRGTGTGGYTF
TGTGCCAGTGATAGGGGGACAGGCACCGGTGGCTACACCTTC
>TRBV6-2/TRBV6-3|TRBD1|TRBJ2-2|few
CASSRDRRSGELFF
TGTGCCAGCAGTCGGGACAGGAGGTCCGGGGAGCTGTTTTTT
>TRBV20-1|TRBD1|TRBJ2-7|few
CSAAAGTGYEQYF
TGCAGTGCTGCCGCCGGGACAGGCTACGAGCAGTACTTC
>TRBV7-9|TRBD1|TRBJ2-2|-
CASSETGIPHTGELFF
TGTGCCAGCAGCGAGACAGGGATCCCCCACACCGGGGAGCTGTTTTTT
>TRBV7-6|-|TRBJ1-3|many
CASSLAGADSGNTIYF
TGTGCCAGCAGCTTAGCCGGGGCCGACTCTGGAAACACCATATATTTT
>TRBV5-6|-|TRBJ2-2|few
CASSSFDGELFF
TGTGCCAGCAGCTCTTTCGACGGGGAGCTGTTTTTT
>TRBV20-1|-|TRBJ1-5|-
CSARETGFNQPQHF
TGCAGTGCTAGGGAGACAGGATTCAATCAGCCCCAGCATTTT
>TRBV28|-|TRBJ2-3|-
CASSARGTDTQYF
TGTGCCAGCAGTGCCAGAGGCACAGATACGCAGTATTTT
>TRBV5-1|-|TRBJ2-7|-
CASSFILGIPYEQYF
TGCGCCAGCAGCTTTATATTGGGGATACCCTACGAGCAGTACTTC